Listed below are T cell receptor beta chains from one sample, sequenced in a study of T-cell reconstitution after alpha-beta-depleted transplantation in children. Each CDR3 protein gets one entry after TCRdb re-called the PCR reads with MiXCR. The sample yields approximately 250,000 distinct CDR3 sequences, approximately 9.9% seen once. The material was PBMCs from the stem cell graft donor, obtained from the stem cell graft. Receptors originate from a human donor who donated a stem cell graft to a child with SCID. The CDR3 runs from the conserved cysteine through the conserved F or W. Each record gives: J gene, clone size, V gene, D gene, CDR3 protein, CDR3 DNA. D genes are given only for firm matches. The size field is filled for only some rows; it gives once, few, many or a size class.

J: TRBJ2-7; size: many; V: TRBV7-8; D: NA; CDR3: CASSAIGRADNSYEQYF; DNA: TGTGCCAGCAGCGCCATCGGCAGGGCGGACAACTCCTACGAGCAGTACTTC
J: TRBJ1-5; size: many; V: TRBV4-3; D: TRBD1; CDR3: CASSPSRGQWNQPQHF; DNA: TGCGCCAGCAGTCCAAGCAGGGGGCAATGGAATCAGCCCCAGCATTTT
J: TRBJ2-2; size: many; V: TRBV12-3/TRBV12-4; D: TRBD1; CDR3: CASRGLPGTASRNTGELFF; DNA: TGTGCCAGCAGGGGCCTTCCGGGGACAGCGTCTAGGAACACCGGGGAGCTGTTTTTT
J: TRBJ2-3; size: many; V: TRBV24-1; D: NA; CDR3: CATTPGQSTDTQYF; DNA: TGTGCCACCACCCCCGGACAAAGCACAGATACGCAGTATTTT
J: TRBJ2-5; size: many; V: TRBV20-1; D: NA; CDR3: CSAPSEGVKTQYF; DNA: TGCAGTGCTCCGAGCGAGGGGGTAAAGACCCAGTACTTC
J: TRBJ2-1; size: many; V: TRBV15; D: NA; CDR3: CATSMVAGLYNEQFF; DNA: TGTGCCACCAGCATGGTCGCAGGGCTTTACAATGAGCAGTTCTTC
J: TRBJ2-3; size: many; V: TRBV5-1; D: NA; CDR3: CASSLALSGLPWDTQYF; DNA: TGCGCCAGCAGCTTGGCCCTTAGTGGGCTCCCCTGGGATACGCAGTATTTT
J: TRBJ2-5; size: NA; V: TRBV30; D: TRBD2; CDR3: CAWTRLAGETQYF; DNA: TGTGCCTGGACTCGGCTAGCGGGGGAGACCCAGTACTTC
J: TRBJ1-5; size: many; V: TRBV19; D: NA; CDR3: CASSIWRGGQPQHF; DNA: TGTGCCAGTAGTATATGGAGGGGGGGACAGCCCCAGCATTTT
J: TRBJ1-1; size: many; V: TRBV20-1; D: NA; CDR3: CSARDEGSYRDTEAFF; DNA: TGCAGTGCTAGAGATGAGGGGAGTTATAGGGACACTGAAGCTTTCTTT
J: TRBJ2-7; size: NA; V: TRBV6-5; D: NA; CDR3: CASSYKPGARLDEQYF; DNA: TGTGCCAGCAGTTATAAGCCAGGAGCACGCCTAGACGAGCAGTACTTC
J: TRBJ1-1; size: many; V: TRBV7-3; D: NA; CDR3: CASSLSGATEAFF; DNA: TGTGCCAGCAGCTTGAGCGGGGCCACTGAAGCTTTCTTT
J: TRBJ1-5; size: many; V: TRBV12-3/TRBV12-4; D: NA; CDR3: CASSPLSENQPQHF; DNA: TGTGCCAGCAGTCCTCTCAGCGAAAATCAGCCCCAGCATTTT
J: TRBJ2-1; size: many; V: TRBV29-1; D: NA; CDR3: CSFNFGVYNEQFF; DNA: TGCAGCTTCAATTTCGGGGTCTACAATGAGCAGTTCTTC
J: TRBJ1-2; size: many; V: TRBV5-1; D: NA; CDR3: CASSIGMSGQGNYGYTF; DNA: TGCGCCAGCAGCATTGGGATGTCGGGGCAGGGAAACTATGGCTACACCTTC
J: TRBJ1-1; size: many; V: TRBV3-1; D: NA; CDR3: CASRPGIRTEAFF; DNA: TGTGCCAGCAGGCCAGGGATCCGCACTGAAGCTTTCTTT
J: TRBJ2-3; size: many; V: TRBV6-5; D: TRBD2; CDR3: CASSYTLAGGADTQYF; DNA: TGTGCCAGCAGTTACACCCTAGCGGGGGGTGCAGATACGCAGTATTTT
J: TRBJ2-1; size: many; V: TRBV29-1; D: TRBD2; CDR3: CSVVGGVSYNEQFF; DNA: TGCAGCGTCGTGGGGGGGGTCTCCTACAATGAGCAGTTCTTC
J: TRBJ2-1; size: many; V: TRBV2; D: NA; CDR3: CASSAFAGGYDEQFF; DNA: TGTGCCAGCAGTGCGTTTGCCGGGGGATACGATGAGCAGTTCTTC
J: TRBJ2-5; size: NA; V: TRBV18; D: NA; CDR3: CASSPRKGYEETQYF; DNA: TGTGCCAGCTCACCCCGTAAAGGGTATGAAGAGACCCAGTACTTC
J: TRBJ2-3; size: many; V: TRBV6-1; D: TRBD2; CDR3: CASRGRGGTDTQYF; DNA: TGTGCCAGCAGAGGGCGGGGGGGCACAGATACGCAGTATTTT
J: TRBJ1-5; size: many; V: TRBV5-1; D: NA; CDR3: CASSPLPDQPQHF; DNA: TGCGCCAGCAGCCCCCTCCCGGACCAGCCCCAGCATTTT
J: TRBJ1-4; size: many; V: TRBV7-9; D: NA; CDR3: CASSPPTGLGDEKLFF; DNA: TGTGCCAGCAGCCCACCGACAGGCCTAGGAGATGAAAAACTGTTTTTT
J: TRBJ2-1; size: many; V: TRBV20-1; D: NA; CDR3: CSARARPEQFF; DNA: TGCAGTGCTAGAGCCCGACCGGAGCAGTTCTTC
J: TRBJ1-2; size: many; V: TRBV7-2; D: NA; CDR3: CASSQTPGNGYTF; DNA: TGTGCCAGCAGCCAAACACCTGGGAATGGCTACACCTTC
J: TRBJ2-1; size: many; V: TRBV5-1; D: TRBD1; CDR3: CASSLETGKTHNEQFF; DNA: TGCGCCAGCAGCTTAGAGACAGGGAAAACCCACAATGAGCAGTTCTTC
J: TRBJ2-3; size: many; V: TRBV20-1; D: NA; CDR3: CSASSAGGTDTQYF; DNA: TGCAGTGCTAGTTCGGCCGGGGGCACAGATACGCAGTATTTT
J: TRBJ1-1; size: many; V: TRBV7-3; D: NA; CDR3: CASSKGFNTEAFF; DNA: TGTGCCAGCAGCAAGGGATTTAACACTGAAGCTTTCTTT
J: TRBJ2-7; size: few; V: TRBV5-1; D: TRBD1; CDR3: CASSLGLRGYEQYF; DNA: TGCGCCAGCAGCTTGGGCCTCAGGGGGTACGAGCAGTACTTC
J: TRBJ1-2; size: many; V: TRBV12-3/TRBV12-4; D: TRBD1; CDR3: CASSFGGQAGNGYTF; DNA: TGTGCCAGCAGTTTTGGGGGACAGGCGGGGAATGGCTACACCTTC
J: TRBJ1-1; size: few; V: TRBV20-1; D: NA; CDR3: CSASGGVGEAFF; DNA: TGCAGTGCAAGTGGGGGGGTTGGTGAAGCTTTCTTT
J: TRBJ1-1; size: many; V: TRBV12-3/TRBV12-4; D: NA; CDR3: CASSLATEAFF; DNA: TGTGCCAGCAGTTTAGCTACTGAAGCTTTCTTT
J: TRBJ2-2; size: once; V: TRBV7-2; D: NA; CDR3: CASSYSRGNTGELFF; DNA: TGTGCCAGCAGTTATAGCAGGGGGAACACCGGGGAGCTGTTTTTT
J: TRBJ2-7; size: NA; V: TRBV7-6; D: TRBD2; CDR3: CASSLETSGESYEQYF; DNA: TGTGCCAGCAGCTTAGAAACTAGCGGGGAATCCTACGAGCAGTACTTC
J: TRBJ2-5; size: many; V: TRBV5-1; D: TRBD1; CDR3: CASSYRDRGEETQYF; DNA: TGCGCCAGCAGCTACCGGGACAGGGGGGAAGAGACCCAGTACTTC
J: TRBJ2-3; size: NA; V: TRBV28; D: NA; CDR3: CASDRASLETDTQYF; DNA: TGTGCCAGCGACCGGGCGAGTCTGGAAACAGATACGCAGTATTTT
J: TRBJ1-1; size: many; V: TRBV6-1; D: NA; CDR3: CASSHRWGSGTEAFF; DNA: TGTGCCAGCAGCCACCGGTGGGGATCGGGCACTGAAGCTTTCTTT
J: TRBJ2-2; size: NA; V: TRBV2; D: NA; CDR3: CASSEWGLGEWNTGELFF; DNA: TGTGCCAGCAGTGAATGGGGGCTGGGGGAATGGAACACCGGGGAGCTGTTTTTT
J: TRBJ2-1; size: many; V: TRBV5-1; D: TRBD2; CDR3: CASSLISGGGFNEQFF; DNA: TGCGCCAGCAGCTTGATAAGCGGGGGGGGTTTCAATGAGCAGTTCTTC
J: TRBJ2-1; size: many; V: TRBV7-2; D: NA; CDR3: CASSLEAENEQFF; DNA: TGTGCCAGCAGCTTAGAGGCCGAGAATGAGCAGTTCTTC
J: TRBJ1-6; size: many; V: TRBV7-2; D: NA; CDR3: CASSFRRLGSSPLHF; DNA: TGTGCCAGCAGCTTCCGTCGGCTGGGTAGTTCACCCCTCCACTTT
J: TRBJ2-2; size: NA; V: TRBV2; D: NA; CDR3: CASRFSTNTGELFF; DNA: TGTGCCAGCAGATTCTCGACGAACACCGGGGAGCTGTTTTTT
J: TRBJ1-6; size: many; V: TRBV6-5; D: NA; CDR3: CASSGRSSPLHF; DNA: TGTGCCAGCAGCGGGAGGAGTTCACCCCTCCACTTT
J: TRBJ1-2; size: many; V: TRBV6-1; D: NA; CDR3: CASSEARDGYTF; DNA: TGTGCCAGCAGTGAAGCCAGGGATGGCTACACCTTC
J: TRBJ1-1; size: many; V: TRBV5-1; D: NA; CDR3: CASSWDPMNTEAFF; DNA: TGCGCCAGCAGCTGGGATCCTATGAACACTGAAGCTTTCTTT
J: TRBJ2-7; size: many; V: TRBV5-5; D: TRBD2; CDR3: CASSRVVGGSYEQYF; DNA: TGTGCCAGCAGCCGTGTGGTCGGGGGGTCGTACGAGCAGTACTTC
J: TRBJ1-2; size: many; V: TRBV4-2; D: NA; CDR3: CASSQDRVPYGYTF; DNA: TGTGCCAGCAGCCAAGACCGGGTCCCCTATGGCTACACCTTC
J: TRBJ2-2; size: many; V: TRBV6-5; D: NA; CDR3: CASSYLRGDTGELFF; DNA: TGTGCCAGCAGTTACTTACGGGGCGACACCGGGGAGCTGTTTTTT
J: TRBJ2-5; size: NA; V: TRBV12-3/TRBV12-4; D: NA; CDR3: CASSLMGYGQETQYF; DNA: TGTGCCAGCAGTTTGATGGGATATGGGCAAGAGACCCAGTACTTC
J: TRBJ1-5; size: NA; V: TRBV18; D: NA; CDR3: CASSASDGNQPQHF; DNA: TGTGCCAGCTCAGCATCGGACGGCAATCAGCCCCAGCATTTT
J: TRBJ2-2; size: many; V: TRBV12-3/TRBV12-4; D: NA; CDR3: CASSLVGQNTGELFF; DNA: TGTGCCAGCAGTTTAGTAGGACAGAACACCGGGGAGCTGTTTTTT
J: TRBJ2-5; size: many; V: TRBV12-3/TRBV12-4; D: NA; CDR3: CASSSLSRRNQAQYF; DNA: TGTGCCAGCAGTTCCCTATCTAGGAGGAATCAGGCCCAGTACTTC
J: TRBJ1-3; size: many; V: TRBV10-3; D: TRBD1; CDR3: CAISQGADGNTIYF; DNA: TGTGCCATCAGCCAGGGGGCTGATGGAAACACCATATATTTT